These 25 T cell receptor beta chains were sequenced from one sample in a study of blood T cell repertoires in COVID-19. Sequencing was performed with immunoSEQ multiplex PCR; in TCRdb, only in-frame clones are kept and a portion is missing. The sample holds hundreds of thousands of clones, roughly 90% seen once. Sequencing was carried out using peripheral blood. These receptors all come from a woman in her seventies with COVID-19, enrolled during active disease.

This chain joins TRBV7-3 and TRBJ2-7; the match to TRBD2 covers 13 bases. V trimming: 6 bases; J trimming: 2 bases; junction bases outside the gene matches: 4. The CDR3 sequence is 15 residues long. The germline gives CDR1 SGHTA, CDR2 FQGTGA. CDR3 in DNA: TGTGCCAGCAGGGCCGGGACTAGCGGGGCCTACGAGCAGTACTTC. It encodes CASRAGTSGAYEQYF. Looking up the rest from reference TRBV7-3 and TRBJ2-7 gives the full variable domain: GAGVSQTPSNKVTEKGKYVELRCDPISGHTALYWYRQSLGQGPEFLIYFQGTGAADDSGLPNDRFFAVRPEGSVSTLKIQRTERGDSAVYLCASRAGTSGAYEQYFGPGTRLTVT.

The chain recombines TRBV19 with TRBJ2-4; the match to TRBD1 covers 7 bases. The germline CDR1 and CDR2 sequences are LNHDA and SQIVND (reference sequence). Trimming removed 5 bases from V and 4 bases from J; junction bases left unmatched: 2. CDR3 length: 13 residues. Here the CDR3 reads CASSADRKNIQYF. The CDR3 DNA sequence: TGTGCCAGTAGTGCGGACAGGAAAAACATTCAGTACTTC.

The rearrangement joins TRBV28 to TRBJ2-7; possible D gene TRBD1, 6 bases. V was cut by 6 bases and J by 2 bases, with 14 bases left in between. This CDR3 comprises 14 residues. Looked up from germline, CDR1 is MDHEN and CDR2 is SYDVKM. The CDR3 spells CASSGDIGAYEQYF. CDR3 DNA: TGTGCCAGCAGCGGGGACATAGGGGCCTACGAGCAGTACTTC.

Turning to this clone: The same CDR3 also results from other DNA sequences found in this sample. The chain has TRBV29-1 and TRBJ1-1; D call uncertain. There are 11 residues in the CDR3. Looked up from germline, CDR1 is SQVTM and CDR2 is ANQGSEA. Trimming removed 6 bases at V and 0 bases at J, with 5 bases between. The CDR3 protein is CSVILNTEAFF. CDR3 sequence (DNA): TGCAGCGTAATCTTGAACACTGAAGCTTTCTTT.

This clone was counted ten times or more. The chain recombines TRBV19 with TRBJ2-7; TRBD2 matches at 7 bases. This CDR3 has 14 amino acids. V shed 4 bases and J 1 base; nucleotides not matched to a gene: 4. CDR1 and CDR2 (germline): LNHDA, SQIVND (reference sequence). CDR3 coding DNA: TGTGCCAGTAGTAGGGAGGGACTATCCTACGAGCAGTACTTC. It translates to CASSREGLSYEQYF.

The rearrangement uses TRBV14 and TRBJ2-7, with 7 nucleotides matching TRBD1. The CDR3 sequence is 13 residues long. Germline-derived CDR1 and CDR2 are SGHDN and FVKESK. The V gene end was trimmed by 4 bases and the J gene end by 4 bases; junction bases not matched to a gene: 4. This CDR3 is CASSRDSLYEQYF. Here the CDR3 DNA reads TGTGCCAGCAGCCGGGACAGTCTTTACGAGCAGTACTTC.

The chain couples TRBV19 to TRBJ1-2; tentative D call: TRBD1 (6 bases). The CDR3 extends over 13 amino acids. V dropped 9 bases and J dropped 1 base, with 12 bases sitting between them. Germline V lookup: CDR1 LNHDA, CDR2 SQIVND (reference sequence). CDR3 residues: CASRTVGNYGYTF. CDR3 coding DNA: TGTGCCAGCCGGACAGTTGGTAACTATGGCTACACCTTC.

V usage is TRBV27 and J usage is TRBJ1-1; D remains unclear. Between the trimmed V and J ends, which lost 3 bases and 6 bases, there was a span of 11 bases. The CDR3 runs to 13 residues. Germline V lookup: CDR1 MNHEY, CDR2 SMNVEV (reference sequence). DNA of the CDR3: TGTGCCAGCAGTTTGAAAGTGCGGGCTGAAGCTTTCTTT. Encoded protein: CASSLKVRAEAFF.

The chain combines TRBV27 with TRBJ2-6; 8 bases are a match to TRBD2. Germline trimming cut 5 bases from V and 0 bases from J; bases unmatched to any gene: 12. This CDR3 contains 19 residues. Germline loops: CDR1 MNHEY, CDR2 SMNVEV (reference sequence). CDR3 in DNA: TGTGCCAGCAGTCCCTCCGGAGCGGGGGCCCTCTCTGGGGCCAACGTCCTGACTTTC. Translating it yields CASSPSGAGALSGANVLTF.

V usage is TRBV6-5 and J usage is TRBJ2-1, with TRBD2 as a possible D gene (6 bases). The germline gives CDR1 MNHEY, CDR2 SVGAGI. CDR3 length: 15 amino acids. The germline V and J ends were trimmed by 6 bases and 4 bases, with 16 bases remaining between them. The CDR3 sequence is CASRGGPAVYNEQFF. CDR3 in DNA: TGTGCCAGCAGGGGGGGACCTGCCGTTTACAATGAGCAGTTCTTC.

This clone was counted between two and nine times. This chain links TRBV12-5 with TRBJ1-5; D is unresolved. The germline gives CDR1 LGHNT, CDR2 FRNRAP. The CDR3 runs 16 residues. Deletions cut 1 base from V and 7 bases from J, with 17 bases between. The CDR3 sequence is CASGLGLQAGGQPQHF. The CDR3 DNA sequence: TGTGCTAGTGGTTTGGGACTACAAGCGGGTGGCCAGCCCCAGCATTTT.

Only a few counts were recorded for this clone. The J gene is TRBJ2-7, the V gene TRBV27, with TRBD2 as a possible D gene (6 bases). There are 14 residues in the CDR3. Trimming left V 2 bases short and J 2 bases short, with 10 bases between. CDR1 is MNHEY and CDR2 is SMNVEV in the germline V gene (reference sequence). CDR3: CASSLQGLPYEQYF. The CDR3 bases are TGTGCCAGCAGTTTACAGGGACTTCCCTACGAGCAGTACTTC.

This clone was picked up a small number of times. The CDR3 sequence is CASSPLDRGNVGYTF. DNA for the CDR3: TGCGCCAGCAGCCCGTTAGACAGGGGAAATGTCGGCTACACCTTC. V usage is TRBV5-1 and J usage is TRBJ1-2, with 8 bases matching TRBD1. This CDR3 is 15 amino acids long. Germline V CDR1 and CDR2: SGHRS, YFSETQ. Losses at the gene ends were 4 bases for V and 8 bases for J; bases not matched to a gene: 13.

The rearrangement links TRBV10-3 to TRBJ2-7, with D unresolved. Trimming took 10 bases from V and 7 from J, leaving 14 bases between them. There are 11 residues in the CDR3. Germline V gives CDR1 ENHRY, CDR2 SYGVKD. The CDR3 protein is CATRYLVEQYF. The CDR3 nucleotides are TGTGCCACCCGGTATTTGGTTGAGCAGTACTTC.

This clone was seen a single time. This rearrangement joins TRBV24-1 to TRBJ1-5; no definite D call. The V end lost 5 bases, the J end lost 1 base, and 14 bases lay between the germline ends. Germline CDR1 is KGHDR and CDR2 is SFDVKD. The CDR3 consists of 16 residues. The CDR3 is CATSGGVGSSNQPQHF. The DNA for the CDR3 is TGTGCCACCAGTGGGGGAGTCGGCTCGAGCAATCAGCCCCAGCATTTT.

The rearrangement uses TRBV30 and TRBJ1-2; D is possibly TRBD1 (6 bases). With 4 bases removed from V and 1 base from J, the gap between germline ends came to 16 bases. CDR1 is GTSNPN, CDR2 SVGIG, per germline (reference sequence). The CDR3 is 15 residues long. CDR3 sequence: CAWIPPGGRNYGYTF. The CDR3 coding sequence is TGTGCCTGGATCCCTCCGGGGGGGCGTAACTATGGCTACACCTTC.

This clone has only a few counts. The CDR3, as DNA: TGTGCCATCAGTCGGAGGGAGAACACTGAAGCTTTCTTT. It translates to CAISRRENTEAFF. The V call is TRBV10-3, the J call TRBJ1-1; D unclear. The CDR3 covers 13 residues. V was trimmed by 5 bases and J by 1 base, leaving 8 bases between them. Looked up from germline, CDR1 is ENHRY and CDR2 is SYGVKD.

The chain links TRBV5-4 to TRBJ1-2; 8 bases agree with TRBD1. This CDR3 has 15 residues. With V trimmed by 1 base and J by 4 bases, 6 bases remained unmatched. CDR1 and CDR2 (germline): SGHNT, YYREEE (reference sequence). CDR3 loop: CASSLSSGGSYGYTF. CDR3 nucleotides: TGTGCCAGCAGCTTGAGTTCAGGGGGCAGCTATGGCTACACCTTC.

This clone was observed a single time. V is TRBV6-6 and J is TRBJ2-7, with D perhaps matching TRBD1 (7 bases). The V end was cut by 6 bases, the J end by 5 bases, with 20 bases between. Per the germline V gene, CDR1 is MNHNY and CDR2 is SVGAGI (reference sequence). The CDR3 extends over 15 amino acids. The CDR3 region has the DNA TGTGCCAGCAGCCTACGTTGGCAGGGGGAGGACGAGCAGTACTTC. Translating it yields CASSLRWQGEDEQYF.

V is TRBV2 and J is TRBJ1-1, with D unresolved. The CDR3 has 12 amino acids. The germline CDR1 and CDR2 sequences are SNHLY and FYNNEI. V lost 4 bases and J lost 5, with 8 bases in between. The CDR3 is CASSGTETEAFF. Here the CDR3 DNA reads TGTGCCAGCAGTGGTACAGAGACTGAAGCTTTCTTT.

This chain connects TRBV6-5 to TRBJ2-1, with D unclear. There are 13 residues in the CDR3. The ends were cut back, 6 bases at V and 2 bases at J, with 8 bases in the middle. Germline V lookup: CDR1 MNHEY, CDR2 SVGAGI. CDR3 residues: CASRLVTYNEQFF. The CDR3 DNA sequence: TGTGCCAGCAGATTAGTTACCTACAATGAGCAGTTCTTC.

The rearrangement links TRBV7-2 to TRBJ2-7; TRBD1 aligns across 9 bases. The V and J ends lost 2 bases and 4 bases, in that order; junction bases with no gene match: 6. CDR3 length: 15 residues. CDR1 SGHTA and CDR2 FQGNSA come from the germline V gene. The chain's CDR3 is CASSLLTGGWYEQYF. CDR3 DNA sequence: TGTGCCAGCAGCTTATTGACAGGGGGGTGGTACGAGCAGTACTTC. Complete variable domain (other parts from reference TRBV7-2 and TRBJ2-7): GAGVSQSPSNKVTEKGKDVELRCDPISGHTALYWYRQSLGQGLEFLIYFQGNSAPDKSGLPSDRFSAERTGGSVSTLTIQRTQQEDSAVYLCASSLLTGGWYEQYFGPGTRLTVT.

This chain uses TRBV5-6 with TRBJ1-3; 7 nucleotides line up with TRBD1. The CDR3 is made up of 15 amino acids. V gave up 3 bases and J gave up 0 bases; unmatched junction bases: 3. Germline CDR1 is SGHDT and CDR2 is YYEEEE. CDR3 sequence reads: CASSYRGVSGNTIYF. The DNA for the CDR3 is TGTGCCAGCAGCTACAGGGGCGTCTCTGGAAACACCATATATTTT.

The chain uses TRBV27 and TRBJ2-2, with D unresolved. Germline V gene sequence: CDR1 MNHEY, CDR2 SMNVEV (reference sequence). V lost 1 base and J lost 5, with 5 bases in between. This CDR3 is 13 amino acids long. CDR3 nucleotide sequence: TGTGCCAGCAGTTTATATAGAACCGGGGAGCTGTTTTTT. This translates into CASSLYRTGELFF.

The rearrangement links TRBV2 to TRBJ1-5; TRBD1 agrees at 7 bases. Germline-derived CDR1 and CDR2 are SNHLY and FYNNEI. V lost 6 bases, J lost 11 bases, and 10 bases stayed unmatched. This CDR3 comprises 13 residues. The CDR3 DNA reads TGTGCCAGCAGCGCGGGACAGTCTCAAGCCCAGCATTTT. Translating gives CASSAGQSQAQHF. The full variable domain, rest sourced from reference TRBV2 and TRBJ1-5, is EPEVTQTPSHQVTQMGQEVILRCVPISNHLYFYWYRQILGQKVEFLVSFYNNEISEKSEIFDDQFSVERPDGSNFTLKIRSTKLEDSAMYFCASSAGQSQAQHFGDGTRLSIL.